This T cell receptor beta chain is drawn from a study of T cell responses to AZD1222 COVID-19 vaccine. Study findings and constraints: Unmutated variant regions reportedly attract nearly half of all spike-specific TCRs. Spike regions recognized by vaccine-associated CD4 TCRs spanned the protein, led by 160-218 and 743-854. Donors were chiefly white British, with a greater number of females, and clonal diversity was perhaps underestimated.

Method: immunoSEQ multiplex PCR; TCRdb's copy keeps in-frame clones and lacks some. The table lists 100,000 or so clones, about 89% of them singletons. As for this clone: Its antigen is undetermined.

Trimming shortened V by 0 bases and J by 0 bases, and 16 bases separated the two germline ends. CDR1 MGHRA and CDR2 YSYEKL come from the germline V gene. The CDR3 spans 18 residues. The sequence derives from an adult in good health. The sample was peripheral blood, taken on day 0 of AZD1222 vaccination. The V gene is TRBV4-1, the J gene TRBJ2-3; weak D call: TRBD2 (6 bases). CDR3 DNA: TGCGCCAGCAGCCAAGATTGGGGGATCGGGGGAAGCACAGATACGCAGTATTTT. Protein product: CASSQDWGIGGSTDTQYF.